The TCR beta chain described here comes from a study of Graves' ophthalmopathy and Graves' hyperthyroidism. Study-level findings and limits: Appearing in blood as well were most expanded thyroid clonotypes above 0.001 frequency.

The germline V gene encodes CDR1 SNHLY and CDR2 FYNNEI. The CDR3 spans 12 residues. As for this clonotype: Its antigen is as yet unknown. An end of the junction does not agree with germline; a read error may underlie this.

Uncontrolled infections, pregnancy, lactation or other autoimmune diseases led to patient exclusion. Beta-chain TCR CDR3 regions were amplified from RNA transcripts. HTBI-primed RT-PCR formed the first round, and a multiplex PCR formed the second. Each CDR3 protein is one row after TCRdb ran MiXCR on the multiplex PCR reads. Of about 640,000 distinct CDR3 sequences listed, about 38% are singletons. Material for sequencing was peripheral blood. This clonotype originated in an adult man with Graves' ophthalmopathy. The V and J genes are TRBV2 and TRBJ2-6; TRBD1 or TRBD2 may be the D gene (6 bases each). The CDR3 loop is CASTRGANVLTF. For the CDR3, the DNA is TGTGCCAGCACAAGGGGGGCGAACGTCCTGACTTTC.